This paragraph reports one TCR beta chain. The sample comes from a study of blood T cell repertoires in COVID-19. This table comes from immunoSEQ multiplex PCR, and its TCRdb copy is limited to in-frame clones, with some not included. The sample holds about 190,000 clones, around 79% seen once. The source material was peripheral blood. The TCR was taken from a woman aged 45-65 years with acute or convalescent COVID-19.

Here the CDR3 reads CASSFTGGAGNQPQHF. The DNA of the CDR3 is TGTGCCAGCAGTTTCACAGGGGGGGCCGGCAATCAGCCCCAGCATTTT. The gene calls are TRBV27 and TRBJ1-5; 8 positions match TRBD1. The length of the CDR3 is 16 residues. The germline V gene encodes CDR1 MNHEY and CDR2 SMNVEV (reference sequence). The ends lost 3 bases at V and 2 bases at J; junction bases unmatched: 6.